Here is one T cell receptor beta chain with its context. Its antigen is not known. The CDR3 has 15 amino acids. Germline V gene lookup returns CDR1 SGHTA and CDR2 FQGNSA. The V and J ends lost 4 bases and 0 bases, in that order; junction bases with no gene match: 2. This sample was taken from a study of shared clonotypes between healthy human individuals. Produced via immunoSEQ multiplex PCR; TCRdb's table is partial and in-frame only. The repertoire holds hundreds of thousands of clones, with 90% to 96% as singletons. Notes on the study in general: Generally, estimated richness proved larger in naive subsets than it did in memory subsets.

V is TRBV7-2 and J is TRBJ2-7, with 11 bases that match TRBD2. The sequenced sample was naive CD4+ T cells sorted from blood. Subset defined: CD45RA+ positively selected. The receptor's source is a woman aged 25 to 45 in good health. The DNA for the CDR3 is TGTGCCAGCAGCTGGACTAGCGGGCCCTCCTACGAGCAGTACTTC. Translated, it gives CASSWTSGPSYEQYF.